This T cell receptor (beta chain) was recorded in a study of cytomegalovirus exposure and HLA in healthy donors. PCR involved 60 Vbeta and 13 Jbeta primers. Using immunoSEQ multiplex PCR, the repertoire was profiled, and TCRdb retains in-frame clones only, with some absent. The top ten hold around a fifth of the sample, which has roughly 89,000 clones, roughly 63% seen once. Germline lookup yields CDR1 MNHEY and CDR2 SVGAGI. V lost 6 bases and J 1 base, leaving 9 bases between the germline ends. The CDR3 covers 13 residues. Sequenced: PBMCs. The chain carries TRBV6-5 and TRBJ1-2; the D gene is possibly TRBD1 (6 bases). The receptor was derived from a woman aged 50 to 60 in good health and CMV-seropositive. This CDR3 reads CASRNRVNYGYTF. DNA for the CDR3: TGTGCCAGCAGGAACAGGGTTAACTATGGCTACACCTTC.